The TCR beta chain under discussion was sequenced for a study of PD-L1 blockade in urothelial cancer. PCRs were each spiked with synthetic TCR analog templates. The method was immunoSEQ multiplex PCR; TCRdb's version includes in-frame clones alone and lacks a portion of them. The sample consists of roughly 100,000 clones, over 65% of them appearing once. The sample's time point: peripheral blood 6 weeks after treatment start. Germline assignment: CDR1 SGHKS and CDR2 YYEKEE (reference sequence). V gave up 4 bases and J gave up 7 bases, with 13 bases separating them. The CDR3 is 13 amino acids. V is TRBV5-5 and J is TRBJ2-3, with D perhaps matching TRBD1 (6 bases). Sample: PBMCs, taken around atezolizumab (anti-PD-L1) treatment. The clonotype comes from a man aged 65 to 85 with urothelial cancer. CDR3 in amino acids: CASSAHRAYTQYF. The CDR3 DNA sequence: TGTGCCAGCAGCGCCCACAGGGCATATACGCAGTATTTT.